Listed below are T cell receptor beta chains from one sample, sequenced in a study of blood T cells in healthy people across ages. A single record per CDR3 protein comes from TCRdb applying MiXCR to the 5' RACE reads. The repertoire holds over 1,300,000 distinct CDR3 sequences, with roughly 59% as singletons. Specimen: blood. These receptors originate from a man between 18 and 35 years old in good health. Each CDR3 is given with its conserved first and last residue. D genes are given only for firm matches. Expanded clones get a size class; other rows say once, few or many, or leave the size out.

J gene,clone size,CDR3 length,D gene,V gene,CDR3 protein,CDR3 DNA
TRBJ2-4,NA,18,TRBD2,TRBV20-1,CSARFLAGGKLSKNIQYF,TGCAGTGCGCGGTTTCTAGCGGGAGGGAAGTTGTCCAAAAACATTCAGTACTTC
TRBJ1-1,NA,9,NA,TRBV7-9,CASSPEAFF,TGTGCCAGCAGCCCCGAGGCTTTCTTT
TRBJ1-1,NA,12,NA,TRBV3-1,CATRGGDTEAFF,TGTGCCACCCGCGGAGGGGACACTGAAGCTTTCTTT
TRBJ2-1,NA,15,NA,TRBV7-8,CASSPGTTTYTEQFF,TGTGCCAGCAGCCCCGGGACGACTACCTACACTGAGCAGTTCTTC
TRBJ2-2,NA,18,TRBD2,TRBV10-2,CASSESGGPHANTGELFF,TGCGCCAGCAGTGAGAGCGGGGGGCCACACGCGAACACCGGGGAGCTGTTTTTT
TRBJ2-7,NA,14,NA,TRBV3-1,CASSQRATFHEQYF,TGTGCCAGCAGCCAAAGGGCGACATTCCACGAGCAGTACTTC
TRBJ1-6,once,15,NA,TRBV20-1,CSAYRRIMGDSPLHF,TGCAGTGCGTATCGCCGGATCATGGGGGATTCACCCCTCCACTTT
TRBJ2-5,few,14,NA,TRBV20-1,CSARDPSAQETQYF,TGCAGTGCTAGAGATCCTAGCGCCCAAGAGACCCAGTACTTC
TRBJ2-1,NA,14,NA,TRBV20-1,CSARTFFPYNEQFF,TGCAGTGCTCGGACTTTTTTCCCCTACAATGAGCAGTTCTTC
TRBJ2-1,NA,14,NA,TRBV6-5,CASIPGNSRNEQFF,TGTGCCAGCATTCCCGGCAACAGTCGAAATGAGCAGTTCTTC
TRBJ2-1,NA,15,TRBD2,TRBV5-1,CASSPSTSGNNEQFF,TGCGCCAGCAGCCCCTCAACTAGCGGTAACAATGAGCAGTTCTTC
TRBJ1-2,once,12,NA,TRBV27,CASRFGLYGYTF,TGTGCCAGCCGCTTCGGCTTATATGGCTACACCTTC
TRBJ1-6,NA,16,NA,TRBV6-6,CASSYAPAGPHSPLHF,TGTGCCAGCAGTTACGCTCCGGCAGGGCCCCATTCACCCCTCCACTTT
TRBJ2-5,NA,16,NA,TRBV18,CASSPPTRSGKETQYF,TGTGCCAGCTCACCACCGACCCGGTCAGGGAAAGAGACCCAGTACTTC
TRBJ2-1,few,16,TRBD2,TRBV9,CASSVEYGLAGDEQFF,TGTGCCAGCAGCGTAGAATACGGACTAGCGGGAGATGAGCAGTTCTTC
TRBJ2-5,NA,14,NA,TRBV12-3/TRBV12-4,CASRPQETLETQYF,TGTGCCAGCAGGCCACAAGAAACCCTGGAGACCCAGTACTTC
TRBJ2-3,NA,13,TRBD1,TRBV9,CASSEGARDTQYF,TGTGCCAGCAGCGAGGGGGCCAGAGATACGCAGTATTTT
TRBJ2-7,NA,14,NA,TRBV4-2,CASSQDLRLSEQYF,TGTGCCAGCAGCCAAGATCTGCGGCTATCCGAGCAGTACTTC
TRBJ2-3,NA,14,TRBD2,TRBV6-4,CASSEYSGSDTQYF,TGTGCCAGCAGTGAATATAGCGGGAGTGATACGCAGTATTTT
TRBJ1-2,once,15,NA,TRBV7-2,CASSLAIGARYDYTF,TGTGCCAGCAGCTTAGCCATCGGGGCCCGCTATGACTACACCTTC
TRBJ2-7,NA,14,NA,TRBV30,CAWSREGQAYEQYF,TGTGCCTGGAGTAGGGAGGGACAGGCCTACGAGCAGTACTTC
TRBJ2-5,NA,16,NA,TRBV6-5,CASSYRGGPRQETQYF,TGTGCCAGCAGTTACCGTGGGGGCCCCCGCCAAGAGACCCAGTACTTC
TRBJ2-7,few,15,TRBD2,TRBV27,CASSYGLAGAYEQYF,TGTGCCAGCAGTTACGGACTAGCGGGAGCCTACGAGCAGTACTTC
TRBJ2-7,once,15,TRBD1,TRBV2,CASSGIKDRVDEQYF,TGTGCCAGCAGTGGGATAAAGGACAGGGTCGACGAGCAGTACTTC
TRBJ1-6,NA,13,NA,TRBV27,CASRESRDSPLHF,TGTGCCAGCAGAGAATCCAGGGATTCACCCCTCCACTTT
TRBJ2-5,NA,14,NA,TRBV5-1,CASSVLRPQETQYF,TGCGCCAGCAGCGTGCTAAGGCCGCAAGAGACCCAGTACTTC
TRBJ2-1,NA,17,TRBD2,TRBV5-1,CASSWGTTSGRGDEQFF,TGCGCCAGCAGCTGGGGGACCACTAGCGGGAGGGGTGATGAGCAGTTCTTC
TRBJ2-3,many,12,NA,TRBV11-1,CASSPVTDTQYF,TGTGCCAGCAGCCCCGTCACAGATACGCAGTATTTT
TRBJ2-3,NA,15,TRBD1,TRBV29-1,CSVKDRATSTDTQYF,TGCAGCGTTAAAGACAGGGCTACTAGCACAGATACGCAGTATTTT
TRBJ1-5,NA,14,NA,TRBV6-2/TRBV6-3,CASSGGAPGQPQHF,TGTGCCAGCAGTGGTGGGGCGCCAGGTCAGCCCCAGCATTTT
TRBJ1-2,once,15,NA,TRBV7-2,CASSSRVLRDYGYTF,TGTGCCAGCAGCTCTCGGGTATTGCGAGACTATGGCTACACCTTC
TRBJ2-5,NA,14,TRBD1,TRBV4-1,CASSHNRGQETQYF,TGCGCCAGCAGCCACAACAGGGGGCAAGAGACCCAGTACTTC
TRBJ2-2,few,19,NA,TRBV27,CASSLSYLDIYANTGELFF,TGTGCCAGCAGTTTATCCTACCTCGACATTTACGCGAACACCGGGGAGCTGTTTTTT
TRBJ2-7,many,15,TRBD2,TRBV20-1,CSARDGVAGNYEQYF,TGCAGTGCTAGAGATGGCGTAGCGGGGAACTACGAGCAGTACTTC
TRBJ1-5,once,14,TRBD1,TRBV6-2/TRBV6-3,CASSSYRGQQPQHF,TGTGCCAGCAGTTCCTACAGGGGACAACAGCCCCAGCATTTT
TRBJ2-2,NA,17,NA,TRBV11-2,CASSLLPPGPRSGELFF,TGTGCCAGCAGCCTTCTTCCTCCGGGACCACGGAGCGGGGAGCTGTTTTTT
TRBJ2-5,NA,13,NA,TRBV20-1,CSVHFRGQETQYF,TGCAGTGTTCATTTCCGGGGGCAAGAGACCCAGTACTTC
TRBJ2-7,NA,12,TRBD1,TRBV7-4,CARGTVSYEQYF,TGTGCCAGGGGGACAGTCTCCTACGAGCAGTACTTC
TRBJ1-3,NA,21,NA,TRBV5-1,CASSLMSLDTPYRPSGNTIYF,TGCGCCAGCAGCTTGATGAGTTTGGACACACCGTACCGACCTTCTGGAAACACCATATATTTT
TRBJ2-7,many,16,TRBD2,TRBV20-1,CSARDRAGTSGYEQYF,TGCAGTGCTAGAGATCGGGCGGGGACTAGCGGCTACGAGCAGTACTTC
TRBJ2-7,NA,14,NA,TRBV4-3,CASSQGVMSYEQYF,TGCGCCAGCAGCCAAGGGGTGATGTCCTACGAGCAGTACTTC
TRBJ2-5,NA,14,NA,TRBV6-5,CASSYLGTRNEQYF,TGTGCCAGCAGTTACCTGGGGACTCGAAATGAGCAGTACTTC
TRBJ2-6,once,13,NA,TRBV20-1,CSALHSGANVLTF,TGCAGTGCATTGCACTCTGGGGCCAACGTCCTGACTTTC
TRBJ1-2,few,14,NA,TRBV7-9,CASSLVLELIGYTF,TGTGCCAGCAGCTTAGTGTTGGAATTAATAGGCTACACCTTC
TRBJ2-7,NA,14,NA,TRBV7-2,CASSIVGNTYEQYF,TGTGCCAGCAGCATAGTGGGTAATACCTACGAGCAGTACTTC
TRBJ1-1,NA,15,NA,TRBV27,CASSLPLRANTEAFF,TGTGCCAGCAGCCTCCCCCTTCGGGCGAACACTGAAGCTTTCTTT
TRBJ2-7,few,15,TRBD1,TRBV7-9,CASSLTGTGVYEQYF,TGTGCCAGCAGCTTAACCGGGACAGGGGTATACGAGCAGTACTTC
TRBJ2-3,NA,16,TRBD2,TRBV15,CATSRREGFSTDTQYF,TGTGCCACCAGCAGAAGGGAGGGGTTTAGCACAGATACGCAGTATTTT
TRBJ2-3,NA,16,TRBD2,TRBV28,CASSLSSGGPTDTQYF,TGTGCCAGCAGTCTAAGTAGCGGGGGACCCACAGATACGCAGTATTTT
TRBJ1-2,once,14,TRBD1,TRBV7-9,CASSPTGTEHGYTF,TGTGCCAGCAGCCCAACCGGGACAGAACATGGCTACACCTTC
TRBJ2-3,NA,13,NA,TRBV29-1,CSAPGLSTDTQYF,TGCAGCGCTCCGGGTCTCAGCACAGATACGCAGTATTTT
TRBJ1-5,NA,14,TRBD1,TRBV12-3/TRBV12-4,CASSLETGGQPQHF,TGTGCCAGCAGTTTAGAGACAGGGGGTCAGCCCCAGCATTTT